At least ten counts were recorded for the clone carrying this TCR beta chain. Its antigen is unidentified. The CDR3 consists of 14 residues. Germline V gene sequence: CDR1 DFQATT, CDR2 SNEGSKA (reference sequence). V was trimmed by 0 bases and J by 4 bases, leaving 13 bases between them. These data belong to a study of T-cell reconstitution after alpha-beta-depleted transplantation in children. Whole-study findings and limits: At one year after transplant, newly produced T cells mostly accounted for T-cell counts and diversity.

Unique molecular identifiers were incorporated when the TCRbeta library was constructed. TCRdb ran MiXCR on the PCR reads and lists one entry per CDR3 protein. The sample holds 550,000 to 600,000 distinct CDR3 sequences; 23% are singletons and the top ten take roughly 13%. The sequence came from a boy under three years old who had a stem cell transplant for acute myeloid leukemia, so the T cells may come from the graft donor. The specimen was PBMCs, mostly from graft donor cells, collected 360 days after TCRalphabeta/CD19-depleted stem cell transplant. The chain uses TRBV20-1 and TRBJ2-7; D might be TRBD1 (6 bases). The CDR3 DNA is TGCAGTGCTAGAGAAAACAGGGAAAAATACGAGCAGTACTTC. The encoded protein is CSARENREKYEQYF.